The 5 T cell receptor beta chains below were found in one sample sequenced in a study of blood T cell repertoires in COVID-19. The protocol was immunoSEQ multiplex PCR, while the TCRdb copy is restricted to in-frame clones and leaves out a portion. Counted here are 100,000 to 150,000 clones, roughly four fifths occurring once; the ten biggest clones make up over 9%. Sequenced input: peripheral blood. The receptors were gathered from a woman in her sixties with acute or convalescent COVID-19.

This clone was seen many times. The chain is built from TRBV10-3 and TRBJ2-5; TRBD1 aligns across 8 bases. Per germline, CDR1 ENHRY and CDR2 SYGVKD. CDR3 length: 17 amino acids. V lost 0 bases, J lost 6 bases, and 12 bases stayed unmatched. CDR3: CAISESGGQGGLQTQYF. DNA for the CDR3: TGTGCCATCAGTGAGTCGGGAGGACAGGGTGGGTTGCAGACCCAGTACTTC.

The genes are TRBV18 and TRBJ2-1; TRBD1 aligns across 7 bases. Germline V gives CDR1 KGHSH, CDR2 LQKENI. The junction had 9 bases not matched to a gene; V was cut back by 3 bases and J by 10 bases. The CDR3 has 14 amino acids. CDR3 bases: TGTGCCAGCTCACCGATACAGGGGATGAGGGAGCAGTTCTTC. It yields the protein CASSPIQGMREQFF.

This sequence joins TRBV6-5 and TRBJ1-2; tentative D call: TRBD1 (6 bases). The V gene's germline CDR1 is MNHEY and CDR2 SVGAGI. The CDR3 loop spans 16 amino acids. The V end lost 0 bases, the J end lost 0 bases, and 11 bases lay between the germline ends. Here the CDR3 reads CASSYSGGHPNYGYTF. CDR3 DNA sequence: TGTGCCAGCAGTTACTCGGGGGGGCACCCTAACTATGGCTACACCTTC.

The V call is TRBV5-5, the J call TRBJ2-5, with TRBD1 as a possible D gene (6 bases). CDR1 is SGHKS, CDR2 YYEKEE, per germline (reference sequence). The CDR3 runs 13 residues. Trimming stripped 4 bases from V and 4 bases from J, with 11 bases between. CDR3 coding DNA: TGTGCCAGCAGCACAGGCAGGGGAGAGACCCAGTACTTC. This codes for CASSTGRGETQYF.

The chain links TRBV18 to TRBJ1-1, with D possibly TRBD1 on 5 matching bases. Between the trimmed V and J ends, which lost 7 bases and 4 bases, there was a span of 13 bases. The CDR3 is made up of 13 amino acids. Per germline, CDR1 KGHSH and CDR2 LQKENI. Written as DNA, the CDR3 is TGTGCCAGCTGCATCGGGGGGGGCACTGAAGCTTTCTTT. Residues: CASCIGGGTEAFF.